The 23 T cell receptor beta chains below come from one sample, sequenced in a study of cytomegalovirus exposure and HLA in healthy donors. The PCR was carried out with 60 Vbeta primers and 13 Jbeta primers. The assay was immunoSEQ multiplex PCR, and TCRdb's table has in-frame clones only and misses some. The profile shows tens of thousands of clones, roughly 81% of them singletons. Sequencing used PBMCs. These receptors were obtained from a woman aged 40 to 55 in good health and CMV-seropositive.

There are a few counts of this clone. This chain links TRBV5-4 with TRBJ1-2; 8 nucleotides align to TRBD1. Trimming took 4 bases from V and 5 from J; bases not matched to a gene: 10. CDR1 is SGHNT, CDR2 YYREEE, per germline (reference sequence). The CDR3 totals 15 residues. CDR3 nucleotides: TGTGCCAGCAGCCGGGGACCGGACAGGGCTTATGGCTACACCTTC. The encoded protein is CASSRGPDRAYGYTF.

J is TRBJ2-7 and V is TRBV7-3, with D possibly matching TRBD1 (6 bases). V was cut by 4 bases and J by 5 bases, with 15 bases left in between. The CDR3 sequence is 14 residues long. Germline-derived CDR1 and CDR2 are SGHTA and FQGTGA. The DNA for the CDR3 is TGTGCCAGCAGCTCTACAGGGTTCCCGGACGAGCAGTACTTC. Translation gives CASSSTGFPDEQYF.

The chain employs TRBV7-2 and TRBJ2-1; 8 nucleotides line up with TRBD2. The trim removed 5 bases at V and 5 bases at J, leaving 8 bases unmatched. The CDR3 is 15 amino acids. Germline assignment: CDR1 SGHTA and CDR2 FQGNSA. The CDR3 DNA follows: TGTGCCAGCAGCCAAAGGACTAGCAGGGACAATGAGCAGTTCTTC. It encodes CASSQRTSRDNEQFF.

The V call is TRBV5-1, the J call TRBJ1-6, with 11 bases fitting TRBD1. The CDR3 spans 19 residues. The V gene end was trimmed by 1 base and the J gene end by 8 bases; junction bases not matched to a gene: 14. Per the germline V gene, CDR1 is SGHRS and CDR2 is YFSETQ. CDR3 DNA sequence: TGCGCCAGCAGCTTGTCTACCGGGACAGGGGGTGTAATGGATTCACCCCTCCACTTT. Translation gives CASSLSTGTGGVMDSPLHF.

The CDR3 loop reads CASSLVSGSYYEQYF. CDR3 nucleotides: TGTGCCAGCAGCTTAGTTTCAGGGTCCTACTACGAGCAGTACTTC. V is TRBV11-2 and J is TRBJ2-7, with a tentative D call TRBD1 (5 bases). This CDR3 is 15 amino acids long. V lost 1 base and J 3 bases, leaving 13 bases between the germline ends. Germline V gives CDR1 SGHAT, CDR2 FQNNGV.

V is TRBV11-2 and J is TRBJ2-5; unclear D gene. V shed 5 bases and J shed 5 bases, with 15 bases lying between them. This CDR3 has 14 residues. The germline V gene has CDR1 SGHAT and CDR2 FQNNGV. The CDR3 is CASSPWAAGETQYF. CDR3 coding DNA: TGTGCCAGCAGCCCCTGGGCCGCTGGGGAGACCCAGTACTTC.

The V gene is TRBV5-1, the J gene TRBJ2-2, with 12 bases aligning to TRBD1. The CDR3 loop spans 17 amino acids. Germline V gene sequence: CDR1 SGHRS, CDR2 YFSETQ. The junction had 3 bases not matched to a gene; V was cut back by 0 bases and J by 3 bases. The chain's CDR3 is CASSLVGTGGHTGELFF. The CDR3 coding sequence is TGCGCCAGCAGCTTGGTCGGGACAGGGGGCCACACCGGGGAGCTGTTTTTT. The whole variable domain, filled in from reference TRBV5-1 and TRBJ2-2, reads KAGVTQTPRYLIKTRGQQVTLSCSPISGHRSVSWYQQTPGQGLQFLFEYFSETQRNKGNFPGRFSGRQFSNSRSEMNVSTLELGDSALYLCASSLVGTGGHTGELFFGEGSRLTVL.

The genes are TRBV7-3 and TRBJ1-5; no firm D call. The CDR3 has 12 residues. CDR1 SGHTA and CDR2 FQGTGA come from the germline V gene. Trimming stripped 2 bases from V and 5 bases from J, with 4 bases between. For the CDR3, the DNA is TGTGCCAGCAGCTTACCAGATCAGCCCCAGCATTTT. It yields the protein CASSLPDQPQHF.

This rearrangement joins TRBV6-1 to TRBJ2-7; TRBD2 agrees at 14 bases. CDR1 and CDR2 from the germline V gene are MNHNS and SASEGT. Trimming cost V 0 bases and J 1 base; bases outside gene matches: 8. This CDR3 contains 19 residues. The CDR3 sequence: CASSEAAGTSGGLSYEQYF. CDR3 DNA sequence: TGTGCCAGCAGTGAAGCAGCCGGGACTAGCGGGGGCCTGTCCTACGAGCAGTACTTC.

The V and J genes are TRBV9 and TRBJ2-3; D might be TRBD2 (6 bases). Germline values: CDR1 SGDLS, CDR2 YYNGEE. The V end lost 4 bases, the J end lost 1 base, and 16 bases lay between the germline ends. CDR3 length: 16 residues. CDR3 sequence: CASSRGVAARTDTQYF. CDR3 bases: TGTGCCAGCAGCCGAGGGGTAGCGGCCCGCACAGATACGCAGTATTTT.

About this clone: No conserved phenylalanine or tryptophan ends this CDR3, so it is likely a read error. The genes are TRBV15 and TRBJ1-2, with TRBD1 matching 8 bases. Looked up from germline, CDR1 is LNHNV and CDR2 is YYDKDF (reference sequence). Trimming removed 5 bases from V and 7 bases from J; junction bases left unmatched: 9. The CDR3 has 14 amino acids. The CDR3 sequence is CATSETGARGGYTL. Written as DNA, the CDR3 is TGTGCCACCAGCGAGACAGGGGCTAGGGGTGGCTACACCCTC.

The chain employs TRBV10-3 and TRBJ2-2; 13 bases map to TRBD2. The germline CDR1 and CDR2 sequences are ENHRY and SYGVKD. J lost 5 bases, V lost 7 bases, and 7 bases had no gene match. The CDR3 loop spans 16 amino acids. For the CDR3, the DNA is TGTGCCATCACCGGGACTAGCGGGGAAGGGACCGGGGAGCTGTTTTTT. Residues: CAITGTSGEGTGELFF.

The chain recombines TRBV19 with TRBJ1-1; the D gene is possibly TRBD1 (5 bases). The CDR3 covers 11 residues. The V gene lost 10 bases and the J gene lost 5 bases, with 11 bases spanning the gap. CDR1 is LNHDA and CDR2 is SQIVND in the germline V gene (reference sequence). CDR3 sequence (DNA): TGTGCCACCCGCGGGGGGACTGAAGCTTTCTTT. Translating it yields CATRGGTEAFF.

This chain uses TRBV10-3 with TRBJ2-3, with 8 nucleotides matching TRBD2. The junction had 2 bases not matched to a gene; V was cut back by 7 bases and J by 2 bases. The CDR3 extends over 13 amino acids. CDR1 ENHRY and CDR2 SYGVKD come from the germline V gene. The DNA of the CDR3 is TGTGCCATCACGCGGGGGGCCACAGATACGCAGTATTTT. Translating it yields CAITRGATDTQYF.

This clone was seen only a few times. The same CDR3 can be traced to other DNA sequences in this sample. V and J are TRBV27 and TRBJ2-7; a weak D match, TRBD1 (6 bases). Per germline, CDR1 MNHEY and CDR2 SMNVEV (reference sequence). CDR3 length: 14 amino acids. Trimming took off 6 bases at V and 2 bases at J, with 14 bases between the two ends. This CDR3 reads CASSRTRTAYEQYF. DNA of the CDR3: TGTGCCAGCAGCCGAACAAGGACAGCCTACGAGCAGTACTTC.

The chain employs TRBV7-9 and TRBJ1-1; the D is unclear. With 1 base removed from V and 6 bases from J, the gap between germline ends came to 15 bases. The CDR3 is made up of 15 amino acids. Germline V gives CDR1 SEHNR, CDR2 FQNEAQ (reference sequence). The CDR3 nucleotides are TGTGCCAGCAGCTTAGGCGTATTTGAGGGCCCTGAAGCTTTCTTT. It is translated as CASSLGVFEGPEAFF. The variable domain in full, completed from reference TRBV7-9 and TRBJ1-1, reads DTGVSQNPRHKITKRGQNVTFRCDPISEHNRLYWYRQTLGQGPEFLTYFQNEAQLEKSRLLSDRFSAERPKGSFSTLEIQRTEQGDSAMYLCASSLGVFEGPEAFFGQGTRLTVV.

The chain links TRBV4-3 to TRBJ2-3; 9 bases match TRBD1. This CDR3 region has 16 residues. Germline lookup yields CDR1 LGHNA and CDR2 YSLEER. J was trimmed by 5 bases and V by 2 bases; bases with no gene match: 8. CDR3 nucleotides: TGCGCCAGCAGCCAAACGGGACAGGGAGGGGTAGATACGCAGTATTTT. It translates to CASSQTGQGGVDTQYF.

This chain links TRBV7-9 with TRBJ2-7; TRBD1 agrees at 7 bases. The germline CDR1 and CDR2 sequences are SEHNR and FQNEAQ (reference sequence). After removal of 4 bases from V and 0 bases from J, the junction contained 12 bases not matched to a gene. The CDR3 runs 17 residues. CDR3 in amino acids: CASSSYPKGTDSYEQYF. For the CDR3, the DNA is TGTGCCAGCAGCTCGTACCCGAAAGGGACAGACTCCTACGAGCAGTACTTC.

V usage is TRBV27 and J usage is TRBJ1-6; a weak D match, TRBD1 (5 bases). The V end lost 0 bases, the J end lost 7 bases, and 7 bases lay between the germline ends. The germline CDR1 and CDR2 sequences are MNHEY and SMNVEV (reference sequence). This CDR3 comprises 14 residues. In nucleotides, the CDR3 is TGTGCCAGCAGTTTATCTCCAGGGAATTCACCCCTCCACTTT. Amino acids: CASSLSPGNSPLHF.

The rearrangement links TRBV2 to TRBJ2-7; 8 bases are shared with TRBD1. Germline lookup yields CDR1 SNHLY and CDR2 FYNNEI. V trimming: 6 bases; J trimming: 2 bases; junction bases outside the gene matches: 3. This CDR3 has 13 residues. The CDR3 nucleotides read TGTGCCAGCAGGGACAGGGACACCTACGAGCAGTACTTC. Translation: CASRDRDTYEQYF.

The chain has TRBV5-1 and TRBJ2-5, with TRBD2 identical over 14 bases. The CDR3 covers 15 residues. Unmatched junction bases numbered 4, after V lost 4 bases and J lost 5 bases. Per the germline V gene, CDR1 is SGHRS and CDR2 is YFSETQ. In DNA, the CDR3 is TGCGCCAGCAGCAGGACTAGCGGGGGGCTGGAGACCCAGTACTTC. As protein: CASSRTSGGLETQYF.

This chain links TRBV29-1 with TRBJ1-1, with 9 bases identical to TRBD1. Germline V gene lookup returns CDR1 SQVTM and CDR2 ANQGSEA. The CDR3 is made up of 20 amino acids. Trimming at V came to 6 bases and at J to 5 bases, leaving 28 bases not matched to a gene. CDR3 region: CSVLQEIPFGLGQGMTEAFF. CDR3 nucleotide sequence: TGCAGCGTATTGCAGGAGATTCCGTTTGGCCTGGGACAGGGAATGACTGAAGCTTTCTTT.

The chain carries TRBV27 and TRBJ2-7; TRBD1 is a possible D gene (6 bases). Trimming took 5 bases from V and 6 from J, leaving 8 bases between them. The CDR3 sequence is 11 residues long. Germline lookup yields CDR1 MNHEY and CDR2 SMNVEV (reference sequence). CDR3 amino acids: CASSQGFEQYF. Written as DNA, the CDR3 is TGTGCCAGCAGTCAGGGGTTCGAGCAGTACTTC.